A selection of T cell receptor beta chains follows, all from one sample in a study of shared clonotypes between healthy human individuals. TCRdb's copy holds only in-frame clones and misses some; the assay was immunoSEQ multiplex PCR. Of about 2 million clones in the sample, around 95% were seen once. Sequencing was carried out using naive CD4+ T cells sorted from blood. The receptors originated from a man aged 18 to 30 in good health. Both conserved end residues are part of each CDR3.

v_gene	CDR3aa
TRBV6-1	CASSDGHWNSNQPQHF
TRBV5-4	CASSFWTGGEGYTF
TRBV27	CASRPPGSNQPQHF
TRBV5-6	CASSLDPEYYGYTF
TRBV12-5	CASGLGTGDGYGYTF
TRBV12-5	CASGLSGRNYGYTF
TRBV4-3	CASSQDRGGDRHYEQYF
TRBV30	CAWERGALANTGELFF
TRBV4-1	CASSQGSSPGRYEQYF
TRBV11-2	CASSLGGGAVETQYF
TRBV18	CASSQQSWDNRSPLHF
TRBV6-5	CASGGRQGSTQFF
TRBV15	CATSRRQGANSPLHF
TRBV6-1	CASSENRGYTDTQYF
TRBV5-4	CASSLDRGLSNYGYTF
TRBV6-1	CASSDRAGSGVHEQFF
TRBV5-1	CASSLETGTKNIQYF
TRBV2	CASSTGDTDTQYF
TRBV18	CASSPGGSMNTEAFF
TRBV5-6	CASSLERRTGGKFGYTF
TRBV7-8	CASSLAPPEMNTEAFF
TRBV5-1	CATSRGIPNTGELFF
TRBV2	CASRLLAGGRDTQYF
TRBV6-6	CASSYDDRGPYEQYF
TRBV7-2	CASSSSGGPYEQYF
TRBV5-4	CASSLPSPDTQYF
TRBV28	CASLSVNSYNEQFF
TRBV5-1	CASSLRQAQETQYF
TRBV4-1	CASSHGTGGRYEQYF
TRBV7-9	CASSLVTPRGVYGYTF
TRBV2	CASSLDGTGGNQPQHF
TRBV5-1	CASSDRGAWNTEAFF
TRBV5-1	CASSSIAPGRGDTQYF
TRBV18	CASSPGTSQKETQYF
TRBV5-1	CASNPGQNYGYTF
TRBV7-9	CASSQKSDTQYF
TRBV11-2	CASSLDWIGTHEQYF
TRBV2	CASSRDRGSYNSPLHF
TRBV5-1	CASSSSRVSSSYNSPLHF